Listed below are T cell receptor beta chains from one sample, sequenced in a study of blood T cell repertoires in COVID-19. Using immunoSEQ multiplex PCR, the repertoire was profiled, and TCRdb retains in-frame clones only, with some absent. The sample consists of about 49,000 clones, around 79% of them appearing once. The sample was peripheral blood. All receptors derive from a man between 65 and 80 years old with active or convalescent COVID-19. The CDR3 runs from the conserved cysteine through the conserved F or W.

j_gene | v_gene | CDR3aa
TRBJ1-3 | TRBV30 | CAWTSRRGSGNTIYF
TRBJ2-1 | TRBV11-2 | CASSYRGTGVYNEQFF
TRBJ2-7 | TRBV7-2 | CASSLALAGGYEQYF
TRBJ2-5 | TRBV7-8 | CASSYSSPGSQETQYF
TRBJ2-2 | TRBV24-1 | CATSAGPPGQGDTGELFF
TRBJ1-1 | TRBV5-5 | CASSFARETEAFF
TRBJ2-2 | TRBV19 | CASSMTGNGAGELFF
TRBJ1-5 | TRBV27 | CASSYQGDKPQHF
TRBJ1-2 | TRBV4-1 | CASSQDPPHAPNYGYTF
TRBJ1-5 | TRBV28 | CASTMRQGNQPQHF
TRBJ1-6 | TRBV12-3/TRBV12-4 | CASSSQGSPLHF
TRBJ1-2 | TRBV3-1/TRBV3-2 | CASSQDGRDYGYTF
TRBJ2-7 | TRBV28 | CASSSDRSYEQYF
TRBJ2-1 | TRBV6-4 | CASSDSWEKQFF
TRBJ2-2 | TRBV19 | CASSRVAGELFF
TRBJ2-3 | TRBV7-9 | CASSLRSGGTDTQYF
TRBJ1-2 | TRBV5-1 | CASSTGQPAYGYTF
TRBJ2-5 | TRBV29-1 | CSVEDQQRGGTQETQYF
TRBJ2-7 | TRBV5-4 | CASSPGQGFSYEQYF
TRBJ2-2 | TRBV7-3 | CASSRTTGDTGELFF
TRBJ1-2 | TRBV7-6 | CASSLQGNYGYTF
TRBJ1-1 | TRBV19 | CASSKTKHTEAFF
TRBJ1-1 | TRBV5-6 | CASSLVMGLGTEAFF
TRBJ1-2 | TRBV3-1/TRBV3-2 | CASSPVTGTGSNGYTF
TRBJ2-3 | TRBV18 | CASSPRREQTDTQYF
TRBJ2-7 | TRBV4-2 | CASSRGTSGSEEQYF
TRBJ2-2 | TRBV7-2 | CASSLAGLGGELFF
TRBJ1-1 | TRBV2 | CASRRDGGNTEAFF
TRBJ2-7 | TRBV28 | CASSQIGQGLYYEQYF
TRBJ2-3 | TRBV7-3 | CASSLRGGRATDTQYF
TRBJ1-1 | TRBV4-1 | CASSQLGQGRGDTEAFF
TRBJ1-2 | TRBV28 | CASSLGSLRLHGYTF
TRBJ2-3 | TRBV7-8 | CASSLGLSTDTQYF
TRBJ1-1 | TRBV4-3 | CASSQDRGTGGRPEAFF
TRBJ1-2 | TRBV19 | CASSIEVSARHGYTF
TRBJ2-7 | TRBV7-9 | CASSLWTGGVGEQYF
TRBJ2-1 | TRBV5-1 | CASRMWEGGEQFF
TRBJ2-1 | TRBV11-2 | CASSSLARRSSYNEQFF
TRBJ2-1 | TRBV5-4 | CASSIPGGPGEQFF
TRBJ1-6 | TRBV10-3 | CAISQTRDRGNSPLHF
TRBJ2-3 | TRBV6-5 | CASQSGSMPDTQYF
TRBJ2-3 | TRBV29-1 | CSAGRTSGGDTQYF
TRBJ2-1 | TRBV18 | CASSPPSGAPNEQFF
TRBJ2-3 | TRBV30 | CAWSLRGTQYF
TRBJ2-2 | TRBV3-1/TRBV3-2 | CASSQDERGPTGELFF
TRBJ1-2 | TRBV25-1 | CASSGRTGRAPYGYTF
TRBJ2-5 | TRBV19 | CASSIQGGETQYF
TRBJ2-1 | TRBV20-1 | CSAGGNNEQFF
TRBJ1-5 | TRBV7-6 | CASSPGQGAREPQHF
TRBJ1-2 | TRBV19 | CASSTREGNYGYTF
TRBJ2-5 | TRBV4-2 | CASSQDRGTQYF
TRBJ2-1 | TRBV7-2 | CASSLGIAGPSSYNEQFF
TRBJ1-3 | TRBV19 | CASSSGGQEPGNTIYF
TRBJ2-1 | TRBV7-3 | CASSLRGDEQFF
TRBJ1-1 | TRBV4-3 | CASSQDTRTGRSGDTEAFF
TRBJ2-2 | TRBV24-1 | CATSDAGGKDTGELFF
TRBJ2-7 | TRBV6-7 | CASSYPRGPQSEQYF